Listed below are T cell receptor beta chains from one sample, sequenced in a study of Graves' ophthalmopathy and Graves' hyperthyroidism. MiXCR, applied by TCRdb to the multiplex PCR reads, yields one record per CDR3 protein. Of 200,000 to 250,000 distinct CDR3 sequences in the sample, approximately 21% were seen once. The specimen was peripheral blood. The receptors were gathered from a woman aged 45-59 years with Graves' ophthalmopathy. Each CDR3 is given with its conserved first and last residue. D genes are given only for firm matches. Expanded clones are given a class, and other clones once, few, many or no size at all.

cdr3_aa: CASSGTGGEAFF
cdr3_nt: TGTGCCAGCAGCGGAACAGGGGGCGAAGCTTTCTTT
v_call: TRBV9
clone_size: many
d_call: TRBD1
j_call: TRBJ1-1

cdr3_aa: CAISEPLGVDTGELFF
cdr3_nt: TGTGCCATCAGTGAGCCCTTGGGGGTGGACACCGGGGAGCTGTTTTTT
v_call: TRBV10-3
clone_size: .
d_call: .
j_call: TRBJ2-2

cdr3_aa: CASSQVHTGPYGYTF
cdr3_nt: TGTGCCAGCAGCCAAGTTCACACAGGCCCCTATGGCTACACCTTC
v_call: TRBV3-1
clone_size: few
d_call: .
j_call: TRBJ1-2

cdr3_aa: CARSILNEQFF
cdr3_nt: TGTGCCAGGTCTATTCTCAATGAGCAGTTCTTC
v_call: TRBV12-3/TRBV12-4
clone_size: many
d_call: .
j_call: TRBJ2-1

cdr3_aa: CASSEGGELFF
cdr3_nt: TGTGCCAGCAGTGAAGGGGGGGAGCTGTTTTTT
v_call: TRBV6-1
clone_size: few
d_call: .
j_call: TRBJ2-2

cdr3_aa: CASSTQAAGTHGYTF
cdr3_nt: TGTGCCAGTAGTACCCAGGCAGCGGGGACCCATGGCTACACCTTC
v_call: TRBV19
clone_size: .
d_call: .
j_call: TRBJ1-2

cdr3_aa: CASSPSGAGETQYF
cdr3_nt: TGTGCCAGCAGCCCATCGGGGGCGGGTGAGACCCAGTATTTC
v_call: TRBV7-6
clone_size: .
d_call: .
j_call: TRBJ2-5

cdr3_aa: CATSRARELNQPQHF
cdr3_nt: TGTGCCACCAGCAGAGCCAGGGAACTCAATCAGCCCCAGCATTTT
v_call: TRBV15
clone_size: many
d_call: .
j_call: TRBJ1-5

cdr3_aa: CASRRTVVPQPQHF
cdr3_nt: TGTGCCAGCAGGAGGACAGTCGTTCCTCAGCCCCAGCATTTT
v_call: TRBV6-1
clone_size: many
d_call: .
j_call: TRBJ1-5

cdr3_aa: CSAHRETGELFF
cdr3_nt: TGCAGCGCCCATAGGGAAACCGGGGAGCTGTTTTTT
v_call: TRBV29-1
clone_size: .
d_call: .
j_call: TRBJ2-2

cdr3_aa: CSADPRGSKETQYF
cdr3_nt: TGCAGTGCCGATCCGCGCGGATCCAAAGAGACCCAGTACTTC
v_call: TRBV20-1
clone_size: .
d_call: .
j_call: TRBJ2-5

cdr3_aa: CSVDVQGGATEAFF
cdr3_nt: TGCAGCGTTGACGTCCAGGGGGGGGCGACTGAAGCTTTCTTT
v_call: TRBV29-1
clone_size: many
d_call: TRBD1
j_call: TRBJ1-1

cdr3_aa: CAWSENSSYEQYF
cdr3_nt: TGTGCCTGGAGTGAAAATAGCTCCTACGAGCAGTACTTC
v_call: TRBV30
clone_size: many
d_call: .
j_call: TRBJ2-7

cdr3_aa: CSVGRSNTGELFF
cdr3_nt: TGCAGCGTTGGACGGTCGAACACCGGGGAGCTGTTTTTT
v_call: TRBV29-1
clone_size: .
d_call: .
j_call: TRBJ2-2

cdr3_aa: CASRTGTSPTYEQYF
cdr3_nt: TGTGCCAGCAGGACCGGGACGTCCCCCACCTACGAGCAGTACTTC
v_call: TRBV27
clone_size: few
d_call: .
j_call: TRBJ2-7

cdr3_aa: CASSPGFANTGELFF
cdr3_nt: TGTGCCAGCAGCCCAGGATTCGCGAACACCGGGGAGCTGTTTTTT
v_call: TRBV6-2/TRBV6-3
clone_size: many
d_call: .
j_call: TRBJ2-2

cdr3_aa: CSVSSYTEAFF
cdr3_nt: TGCAGCGTGTCGAGTTACACTGAAGCTTTCTTT
v_call: TRBV29-1
clone_size: many
d_call: .
j_call: TRBJ1-1

cdr3_aa: CSALGGGDIYEQYF
cdr3_nt: TGCAGTGCCCTGGGGGGGGGAGACATCTACGAGCAGTACTTC
v_call: TRBV20-1
clone_size: many
d_call: TRBD2
j_call: TRBJ2-7

cdr3_aa: CASSLVDSHSYEQYF
cdr3_nt: TGTGCCAGCAGCCTAGTGGACAGCCATTCCTACGAGCAGTACTTC
v_call: TRBV6-1
clone_size: many
d_call: .
j_call: TRBJ2-7

cdr3_aa: CAWSFESNQPQHF
cdr3_nt: TGTGCCTGGAGTTTTGAGAGCAATCAGCCCCAGCATTTT
v_call: TRBV30
clone_size: few
d_call: .
j_call: TRBJ1-5

cdr3_aa: CASSEGAGNTIYF
cdr3_nt: TGCGCCAGCTCCGAGGGAGCTGGAAACACCATATATTTT
v_call: TRBV10-2
clone_size: many
d_call: .
j_call: TRBJ1-3

cdr3_aa: CATLPRGLAGGSYEQYF
cdr3_nt: TGTGCCACTCTACCCCGCGGTCTAGCGGGAGGTTCCTACGAGCAGTACTTC
v_call: TRBV11-1
clone_size: many
d_call: TRBD2
j_call: TRBJ2-7

cdr3_aa: CASSLWAAQETQYF
cdr3_nt: TGTGCCAGCAGCTTGTGGGCTGCTCAAGAGACCCAGTACTTC
v_call: TRBV5-5
clone_size: many
d_call: .
j_call: TRBJ2-5

cdr3_aa: CATTGRNTIYF
cdr3_nt: TGTGCCACCACCGGGAGGAACACCATATATTTT
v_call: TRBV28
clone_size: many
d_call: .
j_call: TRBJ1-3